This T cell receptor beta chain was sequenced in a study of blood T cell repertoires in COVID-19. Study details: In each case, the material was cDNA or gDNA derived from T cells, B-cell-depleted T cells, or PBMCs.

This clone was observed once. Original analysis: Using reference gene primer amplification, nucleated cell counts were estimated. Clones were sequenced by immunoSEQ multiplex PCR, and TCRdb holds only the in-frame ones, with some missing. V, J and clone size are those of that table, while D and trimming were read from the DNA. Among approximately 120,000 clones, around 81% were seen once, and the ten largest hold 10%. The sample comprised peripheral blood. The TCR sequence derives from a human donor in a cohort sampled during active COVID-19.

DNA for the CDR3: TGTGCCAGCAGCTCCACTAGCGGGGGGGGCACAGATACGCAGTATTTT. This gives the protein CASSSTSGGGTDTQYF. The chain carries TRBV7-2 and TRBJ2-3, with 13 bases matching TRBD2. CDR3 length equals 16 residues. Germline V gene lookup returns CDR1 SGHTA and CDR2 FQGNSA. After removal of 4 bases from V and 1 base from J, the junction contained 2 bases not matched to a gene.